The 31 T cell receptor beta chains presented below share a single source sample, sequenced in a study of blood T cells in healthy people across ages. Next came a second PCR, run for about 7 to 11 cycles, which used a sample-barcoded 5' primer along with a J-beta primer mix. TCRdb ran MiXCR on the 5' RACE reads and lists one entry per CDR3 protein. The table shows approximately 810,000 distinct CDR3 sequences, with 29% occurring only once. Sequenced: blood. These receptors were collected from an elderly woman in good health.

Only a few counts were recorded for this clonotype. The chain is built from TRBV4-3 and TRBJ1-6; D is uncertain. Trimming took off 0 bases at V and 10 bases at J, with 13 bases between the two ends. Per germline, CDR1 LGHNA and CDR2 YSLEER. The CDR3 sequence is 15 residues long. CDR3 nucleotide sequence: TGCGCCAGCAGCCAAGACCCTCAGCGGGTGTCACCCCTCCACTTT. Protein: CASSQDPQRVSPLHF.

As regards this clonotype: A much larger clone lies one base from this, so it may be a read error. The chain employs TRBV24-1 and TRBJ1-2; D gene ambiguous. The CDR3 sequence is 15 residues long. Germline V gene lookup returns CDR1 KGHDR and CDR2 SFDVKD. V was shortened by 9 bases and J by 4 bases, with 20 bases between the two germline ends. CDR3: CATGSAGPDSYGYTF. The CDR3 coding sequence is TGTGCCACCGGTTCAGCGGGTCCGGACTCCTATGGCTACACCTTC.

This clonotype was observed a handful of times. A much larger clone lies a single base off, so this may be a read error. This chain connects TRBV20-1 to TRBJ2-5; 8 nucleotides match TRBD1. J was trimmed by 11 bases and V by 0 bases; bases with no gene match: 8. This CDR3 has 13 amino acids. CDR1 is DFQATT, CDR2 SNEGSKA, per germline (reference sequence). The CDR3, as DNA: TGCAGTGCTAGAGATTACGACAGGGGTAAGCAGTACTTC. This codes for CSARDYDRGKQYF.

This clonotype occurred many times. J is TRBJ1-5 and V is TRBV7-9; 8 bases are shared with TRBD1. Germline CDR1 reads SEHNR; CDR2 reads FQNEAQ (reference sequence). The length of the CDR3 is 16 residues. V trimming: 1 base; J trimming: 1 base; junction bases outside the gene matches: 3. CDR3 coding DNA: TGTGCCAGCAGCTTAGGGACAGGGAACAGCAATCAGCCCCAGCATTTT. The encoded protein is CASSLGTGNSNQPQHF.

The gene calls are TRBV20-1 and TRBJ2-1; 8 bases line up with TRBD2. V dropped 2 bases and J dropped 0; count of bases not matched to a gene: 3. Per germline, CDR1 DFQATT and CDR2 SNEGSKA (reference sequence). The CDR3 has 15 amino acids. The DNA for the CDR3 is TGCAGTGCTAGAAAACTAGCGGTCTCCTACAATGAGCAGTTCTTC. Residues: CSARKLAVSYNEQFF.

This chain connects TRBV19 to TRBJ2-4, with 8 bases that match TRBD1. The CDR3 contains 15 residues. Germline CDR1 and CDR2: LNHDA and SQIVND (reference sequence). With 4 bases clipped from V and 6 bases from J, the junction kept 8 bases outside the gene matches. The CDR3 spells CASSTPRQGRNIQYF. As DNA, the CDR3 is TGTGCCAGTAGTACCCCTCGACAGGGGAGAAACATTCAGTACTTC.

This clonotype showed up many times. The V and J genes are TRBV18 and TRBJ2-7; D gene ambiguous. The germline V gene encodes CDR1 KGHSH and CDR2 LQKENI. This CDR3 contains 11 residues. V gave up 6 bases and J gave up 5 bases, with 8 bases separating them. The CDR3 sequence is CASSISNEQYF. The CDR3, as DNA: TGTGCCAGCTCCATAAGCAACGAGCAGTACTTC. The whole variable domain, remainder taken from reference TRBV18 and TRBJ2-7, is NAGVMQNPRHLVRRRGQEARLRCSPMKGHSHVYWYRQLPEEGLKFMVYLQKENIIDESGMPKERFSAEFPKEGPSILRIQQVVRGDSAAYFCASSISNEQYFGPGTRLTVT.

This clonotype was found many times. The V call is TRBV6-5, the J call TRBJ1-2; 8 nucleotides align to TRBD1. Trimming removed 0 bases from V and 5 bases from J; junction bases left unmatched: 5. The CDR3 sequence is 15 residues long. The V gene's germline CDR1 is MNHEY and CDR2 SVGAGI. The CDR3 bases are TGTGCCAGCAGTTACTCGAGACAGGGGATTTATGGCTACACCTTC. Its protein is CASSYSRQGIYGYTF.

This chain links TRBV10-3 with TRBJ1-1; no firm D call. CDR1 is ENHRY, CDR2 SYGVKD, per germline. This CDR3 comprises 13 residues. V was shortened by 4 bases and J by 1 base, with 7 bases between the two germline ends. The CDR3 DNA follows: TGTGCCATCAGTGGCGTCTCGAACACTGAAGCTTTCTTT. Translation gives CAISGVSNTEAFF.

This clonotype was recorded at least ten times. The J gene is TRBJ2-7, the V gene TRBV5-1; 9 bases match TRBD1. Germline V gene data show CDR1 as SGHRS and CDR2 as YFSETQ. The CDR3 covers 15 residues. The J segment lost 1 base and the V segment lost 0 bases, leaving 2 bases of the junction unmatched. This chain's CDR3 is CASSLGTGVSYEQYF. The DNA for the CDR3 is TGCGCCAGCAGCTTGGGGACAGGGGTATCCTACGAGCAGTACTTC.

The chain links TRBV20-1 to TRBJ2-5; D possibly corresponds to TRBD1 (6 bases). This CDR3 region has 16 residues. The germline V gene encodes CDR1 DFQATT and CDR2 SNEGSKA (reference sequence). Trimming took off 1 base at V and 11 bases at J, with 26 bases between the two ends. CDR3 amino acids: CSARGPARDISYEQYF. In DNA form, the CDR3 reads TGCAGTGCTAGAGGCCCGGCTCGGGACATCTCCTATGAGCAGTACTTC.

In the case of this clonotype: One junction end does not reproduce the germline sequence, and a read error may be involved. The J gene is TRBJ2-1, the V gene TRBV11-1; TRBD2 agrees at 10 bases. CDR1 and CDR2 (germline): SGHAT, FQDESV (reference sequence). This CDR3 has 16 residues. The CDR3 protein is CASSLAGVGSYNEQFF. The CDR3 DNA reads TGTGCCAGCAGCCTAGCGGGAGTCGGGTCCTACAATGAGCAGTTCTTC.

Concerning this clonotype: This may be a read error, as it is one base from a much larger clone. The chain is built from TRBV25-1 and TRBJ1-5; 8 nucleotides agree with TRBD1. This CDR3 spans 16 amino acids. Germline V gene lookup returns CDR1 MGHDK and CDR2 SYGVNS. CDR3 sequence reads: CASSEPGTGLNQPRHF. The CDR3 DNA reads TGTGCCAGCAGCGAACCCGGGACAGGACTCAATCAGCCCCGGCATTTT.

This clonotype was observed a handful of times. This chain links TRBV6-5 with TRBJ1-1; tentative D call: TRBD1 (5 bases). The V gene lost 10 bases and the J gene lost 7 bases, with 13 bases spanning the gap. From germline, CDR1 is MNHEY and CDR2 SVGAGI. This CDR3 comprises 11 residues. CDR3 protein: CATLLTGEAFF. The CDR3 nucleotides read TGTGCCACCCTTCTTACAGGTGAAGCTTTCTTT.

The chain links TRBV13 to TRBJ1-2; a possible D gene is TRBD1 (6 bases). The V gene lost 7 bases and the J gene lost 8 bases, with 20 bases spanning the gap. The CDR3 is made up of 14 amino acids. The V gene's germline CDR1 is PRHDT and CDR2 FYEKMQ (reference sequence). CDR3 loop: CASTPGAGDFGYTF. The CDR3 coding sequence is TGTGCCAGCACGCCAGGGGCAGGGGATTTCGGCTACACCTTC.

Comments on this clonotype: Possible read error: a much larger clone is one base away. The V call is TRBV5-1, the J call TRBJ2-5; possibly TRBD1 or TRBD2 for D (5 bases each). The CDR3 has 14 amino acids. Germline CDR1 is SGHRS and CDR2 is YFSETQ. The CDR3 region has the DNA TGCGCCGGCAGCACGGGACGGATACAAGAGACCCAGTACTTC. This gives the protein CAGSTGRIQETQYF.

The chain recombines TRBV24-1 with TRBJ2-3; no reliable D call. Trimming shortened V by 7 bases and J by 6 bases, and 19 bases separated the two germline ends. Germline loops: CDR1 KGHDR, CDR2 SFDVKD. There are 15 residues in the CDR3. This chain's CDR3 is CATRTPTPKGDTQYF. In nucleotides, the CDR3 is TGTGCCACCAGAACTCCGACCCCTAAAGGGGATACGCAGTATTTT.

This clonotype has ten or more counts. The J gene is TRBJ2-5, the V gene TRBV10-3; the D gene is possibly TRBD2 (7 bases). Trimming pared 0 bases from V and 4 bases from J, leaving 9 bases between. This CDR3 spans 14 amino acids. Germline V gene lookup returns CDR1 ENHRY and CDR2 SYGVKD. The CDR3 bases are TGTGCCATCAGTGAGTCGGCGGGGGCAGAGACCCAGTACTTC. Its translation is CAISESAGAETQYF.

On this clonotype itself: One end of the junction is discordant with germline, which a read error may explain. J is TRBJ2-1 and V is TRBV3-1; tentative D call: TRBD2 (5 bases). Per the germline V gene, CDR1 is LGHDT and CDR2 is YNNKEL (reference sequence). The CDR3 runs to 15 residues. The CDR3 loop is CANSKPGKVGNEQFF. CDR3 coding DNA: TGTGCCAACAGCAAACCGGGAAAAGTGGGCAATGAGCAGTTCTTC.

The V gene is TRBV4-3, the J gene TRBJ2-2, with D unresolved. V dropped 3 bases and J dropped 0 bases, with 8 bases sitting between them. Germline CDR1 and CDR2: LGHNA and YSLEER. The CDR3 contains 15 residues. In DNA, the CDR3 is TGCGCCAGCAGCCAGGAAGGCACGAACACCGGGGAGCTGTTTTTT. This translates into CASSQEGTNTGELFF.

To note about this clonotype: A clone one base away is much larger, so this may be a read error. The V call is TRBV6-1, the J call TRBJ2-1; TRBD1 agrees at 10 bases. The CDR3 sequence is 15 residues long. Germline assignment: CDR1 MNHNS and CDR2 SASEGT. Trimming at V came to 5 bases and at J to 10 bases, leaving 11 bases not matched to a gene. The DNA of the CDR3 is TGTGCCAGCAGTCGCCCGGGACAGGGGACCTACGAGCAGTTCTTC. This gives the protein CASSRPGQGTYEQFF.

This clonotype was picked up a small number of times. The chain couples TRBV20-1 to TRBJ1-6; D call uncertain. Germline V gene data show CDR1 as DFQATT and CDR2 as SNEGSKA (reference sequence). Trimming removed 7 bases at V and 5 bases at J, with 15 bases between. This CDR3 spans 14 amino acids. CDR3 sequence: CSVTRGTDNSPLHF. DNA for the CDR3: TGCAGTGTCACCCGGGGAACAGATAATTCACCCCTCCACTTT.

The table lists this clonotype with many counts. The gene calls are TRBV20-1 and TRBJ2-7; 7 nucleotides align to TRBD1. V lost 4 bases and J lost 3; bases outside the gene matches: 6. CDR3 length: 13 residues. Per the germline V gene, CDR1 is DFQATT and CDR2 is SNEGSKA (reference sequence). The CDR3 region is CSATRDRHYEQYF. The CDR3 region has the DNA TGCAGTGCTACCCGGGACAGACACTACGAGCAGTACTTC.

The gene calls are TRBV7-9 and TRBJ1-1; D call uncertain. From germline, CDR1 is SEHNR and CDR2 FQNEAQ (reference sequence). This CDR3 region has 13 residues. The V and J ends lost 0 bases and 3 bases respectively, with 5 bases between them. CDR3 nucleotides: TGTGCCAGCAGCTTAGCAGCGGACACTGAAGCTTTCTTT. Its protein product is CASSLAADTEAFF.

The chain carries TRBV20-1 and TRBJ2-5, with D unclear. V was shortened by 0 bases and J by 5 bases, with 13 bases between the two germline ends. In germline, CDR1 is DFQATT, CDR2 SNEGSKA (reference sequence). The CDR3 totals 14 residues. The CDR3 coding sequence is TGCAGTGCTAGAGAGCCGGGTCCTGCGGAGACCCAGTACTTC. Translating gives CSAREPGPAETQYF.

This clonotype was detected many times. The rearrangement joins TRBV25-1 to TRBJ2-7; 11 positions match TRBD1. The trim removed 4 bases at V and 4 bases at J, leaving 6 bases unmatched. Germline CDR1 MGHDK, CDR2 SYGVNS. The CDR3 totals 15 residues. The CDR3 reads CASSAIGTGGYEQYF. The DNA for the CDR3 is TGTGCCAGCAGTGCCATCGGGACAGGGGGTTACGAGCAGTACTTC.

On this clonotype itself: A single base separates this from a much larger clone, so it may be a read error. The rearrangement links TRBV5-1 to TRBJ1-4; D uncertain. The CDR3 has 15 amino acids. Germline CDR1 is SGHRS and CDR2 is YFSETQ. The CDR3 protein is CASSSYGEDREKLYF. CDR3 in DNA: TGCGCCAGCAGCTCCTACGGGGAGGACCGTGAAAAACTGTATTTT.

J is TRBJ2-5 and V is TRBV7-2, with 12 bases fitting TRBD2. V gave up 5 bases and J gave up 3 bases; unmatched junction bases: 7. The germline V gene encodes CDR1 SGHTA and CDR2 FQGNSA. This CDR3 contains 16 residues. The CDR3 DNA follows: TGTGCCAGCAGCCCCAGGACTAGCGGGGTAAAAGAGACCCAGTACTTC. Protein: CASSPRTSGVKETQYF.

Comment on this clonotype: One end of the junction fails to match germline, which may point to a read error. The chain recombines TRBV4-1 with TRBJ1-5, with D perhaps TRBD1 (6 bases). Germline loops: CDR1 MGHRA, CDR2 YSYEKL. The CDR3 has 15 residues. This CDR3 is CASSQGHNSNQPQHF. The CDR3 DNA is TGTGCCAGCAGCCAGGGGCATAATAGCAATCAGCCCCAGCATTTT.

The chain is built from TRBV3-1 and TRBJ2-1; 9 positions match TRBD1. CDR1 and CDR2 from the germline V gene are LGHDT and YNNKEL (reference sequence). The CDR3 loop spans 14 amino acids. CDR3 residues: CAEIGTGNGNEQFF. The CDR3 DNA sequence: TGTGCAGAAATCGGGACAGGGAACGGCAATGAGCAGTTCTTC.

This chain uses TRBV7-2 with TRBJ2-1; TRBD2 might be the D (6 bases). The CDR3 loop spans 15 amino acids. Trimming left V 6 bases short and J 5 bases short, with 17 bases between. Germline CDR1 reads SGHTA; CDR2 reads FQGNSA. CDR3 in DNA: TGTGCCAGCAGACTACGGGACTCTCCTAACAATGAGCAGTTCTTC. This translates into CASRLRDSPNNEQFF.